The next 13 T cell receptor beta chains were all read from a single sample in a study of T cell changes during pregnancy in multiple sclerosis. The assay was immunoSEQ multiplex PCR, and TCRdb's table has in-frame clones only and misses some. This sample has about 53,000 clones, with about 90% found just once. The sequencing used CD4+ T cells from peripheral blood mononuclear cells, collected in the third trimester of pregnancy. The receptors shown here come from a female donor with multiple sclerosis, enrolled in a pregnancy study.

This clone appeared a single time. The chain has TRBV28 and TRBJ1-2, with D tentatively TRBD1 (6 bases). The germline CDR1 and CDR2 sequences are MDHEN and SYDVKM. Trimming removed 5 bases at V and 10 bases at J, with 11 bases between. The CDR3 length is 11 residues. DNA of the CDR3: TGTGCCAGCAGTCAACAGGGTTTCTACACCTTC. Encoded protein: CASSQQGFYTF.

The CDR3 DNA reads as TGTGCCAGCAGTGAATCTGGGGGGACGGCAGCTTTCTTT. Residues: CASSESGGTAAFF. V and J are TRBV6-1 and TRBJ1-1, with a possible D match to TRBD1 (5 bases). The germline V gene encodes CDR1 MNHNS and CDR2 SASEGT. V lost 2 bases to trimming and J lost 10 bases, with 14 bases between them. The length of the CDR3 is 13 residues.

This chain connects TRBV6-5 to TRBJ2-7; D remains unclear. V was cut by 5 bases and J by 2 bases, with 4 bases left in between. This CDR3 comprises 11 residues. CDR1 and CDR2 (germline): MNHEY, SVGAGI. The chain's CDR3 is CASSTAYEQYF. The CDR3 nucleotides read TGTGCCAGCAGTACAGCCTACGAGCAGTACTTC.

This clone has a single count. The rearrangement uses TRBV18 and TRBJ1-3; D may be TRBD1 (5 bases). V was trimmed by 3 bases and J by 4 bases, leaving 13 bases between them. The CDR3 has 15 amino acids. Germline CDR1 reads KGHSH; CDR2 reads LQKENI. The CDR3 protein is CASSPTGLDGNTIYF. CDR3 nucleotide sequence: TGTGCCAGCTCACCTACGGGACTCGACGGAAACACCATATATTTT.

This clone was picked up one time. The genes are TRBV6-6 and TRBJ1-1; D might be TRBD1 (6 bases). The CDR3 has 15 residues. CDR1 MNHNY and CDR2 SVGAGI come from the germline V gene (reference sequence). Trimming removed 5 bases at V and 5 bases at J, with 18 bases between. CDR3 protein: CASSTAGVGGTEAFF. The CDR3 region has the DNA TGTGCCAGCAGTACGGCAGGGGTGGGGGGGACTGAAGCTTTCTTT.

The gene calls are TRBV5-1 and TRBJ1-2; D call uncertain. The CDR3 covers 13 residues. Trimming stripped 2 bases from V and 2 bases from J, with 7 bases between. Per the germline V gene, CDR1 is SGHRS and CDR2 is YFSETQ. The CDR3: CASSLRENYGYTF. In DNA, the CDR3 is TGCGCCAGCAGCTTAAGAGAGAACTATGGCTACACCTTC. The whole variable domain, remainder taken from reference TRBV5-1 and TRBJ1-2, is KAGVTQTPRYLIKTRGQQVTLSCSPISGHRSVSWYQQTPGQGLQFLFEYFSETQRNKGNFPGRFSGRQFSNSRSEMNVSTLELGDSALYLCASSLRENYGYTFGSGTRLTVV.

CDR3 residues: CASSVPGQGYEKLFF. Written as DNA, the CDR3 is TGTGCCAGCAGTGTACCGGGACAGGGATATGAAAAACTGTTTTTT. This chain joins TRBV6-1 and TRBJ1-4; 9 bases match TRBD1. The germline V gene has CDR1 MNHNS and CDR2 SASEGT. The CDR3 runs to 15 residues. The V gene end was trimmed by 4 bases and the J gene end by 6 bases; junction bases not matched to a gene: 6.

V is TRBV4-1 and J is TRBJ2-7, with 11 bases fitting TRBD2. The germline V gene encodes CDR1 MGHRA and CDR2 YSYEKL. CDR3 length equals 15 residues. V shed 4 bases, J shed 2 bases, and the junction held 4 bases outside the gene matches. The CDR3 sequence is CASSLPTSGAYEQYF. The CDR3, as DNA: TGCGCCAGCAGCCTCCCGACTAGCGGGGCCTACGAGCAGTACTTC.

The chain joins TRBV7-2 to TRBJ2-3, with a tentative D call TRBD2 (5 bases). This CDR3 is 15 amino acids long. The germline V gene encodes CDR1 SGHTA and CDR2 FQGNSA. V lost 5 bases and J lost 0, with 12 bases in between. The CDR3 spells CASSTGNPSTDTQYF. DNA for the CDR3: TGTGCCAGCAGCACCGGGAACCCTAGCACAGATACGCAGTATTTT.

A few counts support this clone. J is TRBJ2-7 and V is TRBV30; 13 bases align to TRBD2. V shed 3 bases and J 5 bases; nucleotides not matched to a gene: 4. The V gene's germline CDR1 is GTSNPN and CDR2 SVGIG (reference sequence). The CDR3 runs 14 residues. CDR3 residues: CAWSTGLAGHEQYF. The DNA for the CDR3 is TGTGCCTGGAGCACGGGACTAGCGGGGCACGAGCAGTACTTC.

This clone has a single count. V gene TRBV19 combines with J gene TRBJ1-4, with 7 bases matching TRBD1. The CDR3 is 13 amino acids. With V trimmed by 5 bases and J by 8 bases, 5 bases remained unmatched. Germline V lookup: CDR1 LNHDA, CDR2 SQIVND (reference sequence). CDR3: CASSEGGLEKLFF. DNA for the CDR3: TGTGCCAGTAGTGAAGGGGGCTTAGAAAAACTGTTTTTT. The whole variable domain, filled in from reference TRBV19 and TRBJ1-4, reads DGGITQSPKYLFRKEGQNVTLSCEQNLNHDAMYWYRQDPGQGLRLIYYSQIVNDFQKGDIAEGYSVSREKKESFPLTVTSAQKNPTAFYLCASSEGGLEKLFFGSGTQLSVL.

The V call is TRBV29-1, the J call TRBJ1-2; no reliable D call. CDR3 size: 12 residues. The germline V gene has CDR1 SQVTM and CDR2 ANQGSEA. The V and J ends lost 5 bases and 0 bases respectively, with 7 bases between them. CDR3 nucleotide sequence: TGCAGCGTTTTCGCGGCTAACTATGGCTACACCTTC. Protein product: CSVFAANYGYTF.

The gene calls are TRBV6-4 and TRBJ2-2; 8 nucleotides line up with TRBD2. Germline assignment: CDR1 MRHNA and CDR2 SNTAGT. The J segment lost 2 bases and the V segment lost 5 bases, leaving 4 bases of the junction unmatched. The CDR3 consists of 15 residues. The CDR3 loop is CASSPGGVNTGELFF. The DNA of the CDR3 is TGTGCCAGCAGTCCGGGGGGGGTAAACACCGGGGAGCTGTTTTTT.